This entry is about one TCR beta chain. Its antigen is still unknown. This sample was taken from a study of STAT3 mutations in large granular lymphocyte leukemia. Study outcomes and limitations: Every T-cell large granular lymphocyte leukemia patient had at least one immunodominant TCR beta clonotype.

TCRbeta libraries averaged about 43,000 productive templates per sample. Measured with immunoSEQ multiplex PCR; TCRdb has only the in-frame clones, and not every one. The table includes over 8,500 clones, more than 75% detected once. The sample comprised peripheral blood mononuclear cells. This sequence originates from a man aged 80 or over with T-cell large granular lymphocyte leukemia. Some clones in this sample may be carry-over from other donors' samples.

CDR3 residues: CASTPGGGNEQYF. The CDR3 DNA reads TGTGCCAGCACCCCGGGGGGGGGAAACGAGCAGTACTTC. The J gene is TRBJ2-7, the V gene TRBV6-1, with 8 bases fitting TRBD2. After removal of 7 bases from V and 5 bases from J, the junction contained 7 bases not matched to a gene. Germline V gives CDR1 MNHNS, CDR2 SASEGT. The CDR3 runs to 13 residues.